This T cell receptor (beta chain) was obtained from a study of blood T cell repertoires in COVID-19. Study in general: The United States, Italy and Spain were the sources of the acute and convalescent COVID-19 samples. Sources were T cells, B-cell-depleted T cells, or PBMCs; the material itself was cDNA or gDNA.

Germline CDR1 GTSNPN, CDR2 SVGIG (reference sequence). Trimming removed 1 base from V and 4 bases from J, with 9 bases in between. The CDR3 covers 13 residues. In the authors' workflow: Reference gene primer amplification gave nucleated cell count estimates. The assay was immunoSEQ multiplex PCR, and TCRdb's table has in-frame clones only and misses some. That table furnishes V, J and clone size, whereas the DNA furnished D and trimming. Of some 130,000 clones in the sample, 70% to 90% were seen once. This chain uses TRBV30 with TRBJ2-3; D gene unclear. What was sequenced was peripheral blood. The origin of this receptor is a man in his fifties or sixties with acute or convalescent COVID-19. Here the CDR3 reads CAWSAISADTQYF. The DNA of the CDR3 is TGTGCCTGGAGTGCAATTAGTGCAGATACGCAGTATTTT. Supplemented by reference TRBV30 and TRBJ2-3, the full variable domain reads SQTIHQWPATLVQPVGSPLSLECTVEGTSNPNLYWYRQAAGRGLQLLFYSVGIGQISSEVPQNLSASRPQDRQFILSSKKLLLSDSGFYLCAWSAISADTQYFGPGTRLTVL.